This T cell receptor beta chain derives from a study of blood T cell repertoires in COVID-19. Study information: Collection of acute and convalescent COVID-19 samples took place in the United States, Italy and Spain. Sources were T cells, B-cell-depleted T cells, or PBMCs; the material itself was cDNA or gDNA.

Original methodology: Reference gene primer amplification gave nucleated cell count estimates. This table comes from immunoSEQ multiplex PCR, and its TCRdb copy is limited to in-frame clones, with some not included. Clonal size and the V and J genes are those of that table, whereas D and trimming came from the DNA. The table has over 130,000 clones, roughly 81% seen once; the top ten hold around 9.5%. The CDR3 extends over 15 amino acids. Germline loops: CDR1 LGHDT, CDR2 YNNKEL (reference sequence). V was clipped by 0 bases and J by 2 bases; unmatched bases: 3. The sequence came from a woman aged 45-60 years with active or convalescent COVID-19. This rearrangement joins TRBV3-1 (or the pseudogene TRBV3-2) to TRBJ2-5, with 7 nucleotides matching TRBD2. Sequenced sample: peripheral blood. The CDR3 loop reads CASSQESGGQETQYF. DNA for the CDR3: TGTGCCAGCAGCCAAGAATCCGGGGGGCAAGAGACCCAGTACTTC.